This T cell receptor (beta chain) was profiled in a study of CD8+ T cells in alopecia areata. Germline V gives CDR1 GTSNPN, CDR2 SVGIG (reference sequence). The CDR3 contains 14 residues. V gave up 2 bases and J gave up 0 bases, with 5 bases separating them. Stated treatment: oral pan-JAK inhibitor, 5-10 mg twice daily. RNA was extracted and reverse transcribed into cDNA as the sequencing template. TCRdb's copy holds only in-frame clones and misses some; the assay was immunoSEQ multiplex PCR. This sample has more than 200,000 clones; around 65% occur once, and the top ten carry 4.2%. This sequence was found in a human donor with alopecia areata. Sequencing used CD4+ T cells sorted from blood, obtained at week 4, from a patient treated with tofacitinib. The genes are TRBV30 and TRBJ2-6; no clear D. The CDR3 DNA reads TGTGCCTGGAGTACGTCCTCTGGGGCCAACGTCCTGACTTTC. Protein product: CAWSTSSGANVLTF.